The text below deals with one T cell receptor (beta chain). This clone occurred a few times. What antigen it recognizes has not been identified. Qualities for individual bases were not recorded, and no much larger clone is one base off. The sample contains more than one DNA sequence encoding this CDR3. The data were taken from a study of T cell changes during pregnancy in multiple sclerosis (dated by TCRdb to 2018 to 2020). Regarding the complete study: In women with multiple sclerosis, the researchers looked at how the T cell repertoire shifted as pregnancy progressed.

Libraries were made using the immunoSEQ multiplex PCR assay. What TCRdb holds here is the immuneACCESS table cut down to in-frame rearrangements. Part of the clones is not present; checked against another copy, under half of the missing clones reflect an unresolved V gene, and the others are unexplained. This sample comprises about 74,000 clones, under 95% of them detected only once. Clones ranked in the top ten supply approximately 1.5% of the sample. The material was peripheral blood, obtained in the third trimester of pregnancy. This clonotype was obtained from a female donor with multiple sclerosis, enrolled in a pregnancy study.

The nucleotide sequence reads TGTGCCAGCAGCTTCCCAGGTCCCTATGGCTACACCTTC. Its translation reads: CASSFPGPYGYTF. The chain links TRBV5-6 with TRBJ1-2; confidence is insufficient to name the D gene. Between the V and J ends, shortened by 2 bases and 4 bases respectively, the junction contains 9 bases. The CDR3 goes from the cysteine to the phenylalanine over 13 residues. The retained sequence is limited to the CDR3, 39 bases, with the frame set at the first base. In the germline V gene, CDR1 corresponds to SGHDT and CDR2 to YYEEEE.